This record concerns one TCR beta chain sequence. This sample is drawn from a study of blood T cells in healthy people across ages. The CDR3 spans 11 residues. V lost 6 bases and J lost 8, with 10 bases in between. Germline V gene sequence: CDR1 DFQATT, CDR2 SNEGSKA (reference sequence). Alongside a J-beta primer mix, a sample-barcoded 5' primer served in a second PCR lasting about 7 to 12 cycles. From each sample, at least 3 million paired-end reads containing CDR3 were obtained. TCRdb re-analysed the 5' RACE reads in MiXCR, keeping a single row per CDR3 protein. The data hold fewer than 900,000 distinct CDR3 sequences, with around 34% observed a single time.

The V gene is TRBV20-1, the J gene TRBJ2-2; D gene ambiguous. The receptor comes from a young man in good health. Input material: blood. In DNA, the CDR3 is TGCAGTGCGTTCAAAGGGGGGGAGCTGTTTTTT. Amino acid sequence: CSAFKGGELFF.